The 24 T cell receptor beta chains presented below share a single source sample, sequenced in a study of blood T cells in healthy people across ages. It was with a sample-barcoded 5' primer and a J-beta primer mix that a second PCR of about 6 to 12 cycles was run. TCRdb reprocessed the 5' RACE reads with MiXCR, giving one entry per CDR3 protein. The sample lists about 640,000 distinct CDR3 sequences, about 30% occurring once. The specimen sequenced was blood. These receptor sequences come from a woman aged 80 or over in good health.

Only one count was recorded for this clonotype. The V and J genes are TRBV7-9 and TRBJ2-1, with 12 positions matching TRBD2. This CDR3 is built from 20 residues. CDR1 is SEHNR, CDR2 FQNEAQ, per germline (reference sequence). The trim removed 1 base at V and 7 bases at J, leaving 17 bases unmatched. The CDR3 nucleotides read TGTGCCAGCAGCTTAGTCCTGACTAGCGGGAGCCAAGGTCAGATAAATGAGCAGTTCTTC. It translates to CASSLVLTSGSQGQINEQFF.

A remark on this clonotype: Being one base from a much bigger clone, this may be a read error. This chain links TRBV20-1 with TRBJ2-5; D assignment may be TRBD1 or TRBD2 (6 bases each). Germline assignment: CDR1 DFQATT and CDR2 SNEGSKA (reference sequence). The CDR3 consists of 14 residues. Trimming took 8 bases from V and 11 from J, leaving 27 bases between them. The CDR3 DNA reads as TGCAGTCCTCTCCGGGGGCAATCCAACAATGAGCAGTACTTC. Translated: CSPLRGQSNNEQYF.

V gene TRBV27 combines with J gene TRBJ1-2; TRBD1 aligns across 12 bases. V lost 1 base to trimming and J lost 2 bases; unmatched junction nucleotides: 8. Germline V lookup: CDR1 MNHEY, CDR2 SMNVEV (reference sequence). The CDR3 is 18 residues long. The CDR3, as DNA: TGTGCCAGCAGTTTATTTAGGGGACAGGGGGCGCAGAACTATGGCTACACCTTC. Its protein is CASSLFRGQGAQNYGYTF.

The J gene is TRBJ2-7, the V gene TRBV3-1, with TRBD2 matching over 9 bases. The CDR3 extends over 16 amino acids. The germline CDR1 and CDR2 sequences are LGHDT and YNNKEL (reference sequence). V gave up 0 bases and J gave up 7 bases; unmatched junction bases: 10. For the CDR3, the DNA is TGTGCCAGCAGCCAAGATCGGCTAGCGGGGAACAATGAGCAGTACTTC. Translated, it gives CASSQDRLAGNNEQYF.

The rearrangement uses TRBV7-9 and TRBJ2-5, with 10 bases fitting TRBD1. TRBJ2-7 explains the end of the DNA better; the J call may be wrong. CDR1 and CDR2 from the germline V gene are SEHNR and FQNEAQ (reference sequence). The CDR3 totals 14 residues. CDR3 bases: TGTGCCGACAAACCGGGACAGGGGCTTTACGAGCAGTACTTC. Translation gives CADKPGQGLYEQYF.

The rearrangement joins TRBV4-3 to TRBJ2-3; D is uncertain. Germline V gives CDR1 LGHNA, CDR2 YSLEER. The CDR3 spans 13 residues. The V end lost 6 bases, the J end lost 2 bases, and 9 bases lay between the germline ends. CDR3 bases: TGCGCCAGCAGACCAGGATTCACAGATACGCAGTATTTT. Protein: CASRPGFTDTQYF.

This clonotype was recorded at least ten times. The genes are TRBV7-9 and TRBJ2-5, with 9 bases that match TRBD1. The junction had 6 bases not matched to a gene; V was cut back by 5 bases and J by 5 bases. Germline CDR1 is SEHNR and CDR2 is FQNEAQ (reference sequence). CDR3 length: 14 amino acids. The CDR3 nucleotides are TGTGCCAGCAGCCAAGGGACAGGGAAGGAGACCCAGTACTTC. Translating gives CASSQGTGKETQYF.

The J gene is TRBJ1-1, the V gene TRBV6-5; D is undetermined. Germline loops: CDR1 MNHEY, CDR2 SVGAGI. V was shortened by 4 bases and J by 1 base, with 19 bases between the two germline ends. This CDR3 is 17 amino acids long. The CDR3 sequence: CASSSRPFSIENTEAFF. The DNA of the CDR3 is TGTGCCAGCAGTTCCCGCCCTTTTTCAATAGAGAACACTGAAGCTTTCTTT.

The rearrangement joins TRBV20-1 to TRBJ1-6; tentative D call: TRBD1 (6 bases). Between the trimmed V and J ends, which lost 1 base and 4 bases, there was a span of 14 bases. The germline V gene encodes CDR1 DFQATT and CDR2 SNEGSKA (reference sequence). The CDR3 consists of 16 residues. CDR3 DNA sequence: TGCAGTGCTAGAGCCTCCACGGGGGCTTATAATTCACCCCTCCACTTT. Encoded protein: CSARASTGAYNSPLHF.

Comments on this clonotype: Germline and junction disagree at one end, which may indicate a read error. V gene TRBV7-2 combines with J gene TRBJ1-5; D ambiguous. Germline assignment: CDR1 SGHTA and CDR2 FQGNSA. The CDR3 is 14 residues long. The DNA for the CDR3 is TGTGCCGGCAGCTTAGAGGGCCTCAATCAGCCCCAGCATTTT. Translation gives CAGSLEGLNQPQHF.

In its sample, this clonotype was seen a few times. The V gene is TRBV7-9, the J gene TRBJ2-7; TRBD1 aligns across 7 bases. The CDR3 is made up of 14 amino acids. CDR1 SEHNR and CDR2 FQNEAQ come from the germline V gene (reference sequence). The CDR3 DNA reads as TGTGCAATCAAAGGGGGCCTTTCAGGTAATGAGCAGTACTTC. Translation: CAIKGGLSGNEQYF.

This clonotype came up many times. J is TRBJ1-4 and V is TRBV4-2; D gene uncertain. This CDR3 spans 16 amino acids. The germline V gene encodes CDR1 LGHNA and CDR2 YNFKEQ. V shed 0 bases and J shed 4 bases, with 12 bases lying between them. CDR3 in amino acids: CASSQEGRKLNEKLFF. The DNA for the CDR3 is TGTGCCAGCAGCCAAGAAGGTCGGAAGCTTAATGAAAAACTGTTTTTT.

In this sample, this clonotype turned up once. Given a much more abundant clone one base away, this may be a read error. The chain joins TRBV20-1 to TRBJ2-7; TRBD2 matches at 9 bases. The J call is in doubt because the DNA end fits TRBJ2-5 better. The CDR3 runs to 14 residues. Germline values: CDR1 DFQATT, CDR2 SNEGSKA (reference sequence). The CDR3 nucleotides read TGCGGTGCTATGGGGACTAGCCCGGGAGAGACCCAGTACTTC. Translation gives CGAMGTSPGETQYF.

This clonotype was seen many times. The CDR3 sequence is CASSLDPGGDEQYF. Here the CDR3 DNA reads TGCGCCAGCAGCTTGGATCCGGGGGGTGACGAGCAGTACTTC. V usage is TRBV5-1 and J usage is TRBJ2-7; 7 positions agree with TRBD2. The germline V gene has CDR1 SGHRS and CDR2 YFSETQ. With V trimmed by 0 bases and J by 5 bases, 5 bases remained unmatched. CDR3 length equals 14 residues. The full variable domain, rest sourced from reference TRBV5-1 and TRBJ2-7, is KAGVTQTPRYLIKTRGQQVTLSCSPISGHRSVSWYQQTPGQGLQFLFEYFSETQRNKGNFPGRFSGRQFSNSRSEMNVSTLELGDSALYLCASSLDPGGDEQYFGPGTRLTVT.

This clonotype showed up many times. A read error may explain this, as a much larger clone is one base away. The chain couples TRBV9 to TRBJ2-5, with unresolved D. The CDR3 has 12 residues. The germline V gene has CDR1 SGDLS and CDR2 YYNGEE. Trimming pared 0 bases from V and 11 bases from J, leaving 11 bases between. As DNA, the CDR3 is TGTGCCAGCAGCGTAGGACAAAATGAGCAGTACTTC. This translates into CASSVGQNEQYF.

Turning to this clonotype: Being one base from a much bigger clone, this may be a read error. The rearrangement links TRBV5-1 to TRBJ1-2, with 7 bases fitting TRBD1. V dropped 4 bases and J dropped 4; count of bases not matched to a gene: 7. The CDR3 totals 14 residues. Germline CDR1 SGHRS, CDR2 YFSETQ. The CDR3 DNA sequence: TGCGCCAGCAGCATGGGACAGTCTAGCTATGGCTACACCTTC. It is translated as CASSMGQSSYGYTF.

The sample holds many counts of this clonotype. J is TRBJ1-2 and V is TRBV10-3, with 8 bases that match TRBD1. J lost 7 bases, V lost 9 bases, and 13 bases had no gene match. CDR3 length: 14 amino acids. Germline assignment: CDR1 ENHRY and CDR2 SYGVKD. CDR3 loop: CAILPSGTGSGYTF. The CDR3 region has the DNA TGTGCCATACTCCCTTCCGGGACAGGCAGTGGCTACACCTTC.

Comments on this clonotype: This sequence may be a read error, since a much larger clone differs from it by one base. This chain connects TRBV29-1 to TRBJ2-7; the D call may be TRBD1 or TRBD2 (6 bases each). V shed 4 bases and J shed 7 bases, with 26 bases lying between them. CDR1 is SQVTM and CDR2 is ANQGSEA in the germline V gene. This CDR3 is built from 16 residues. This chain's CDR3 is CSVVAGEVGSYNEQYF. CDR3 nucleotides: TGCAGCGTTGTGGCAGGGGAGGTTGGGTCCTACAATGAGCAGTACTTC.

There are many counts of this clonotype. The chain joins TRBV28 to TRBJ1-2, with 8 bases lining up with TRBD1. The junction had 7 bases not matched to a gene; V was cut back by 6 bases and J by 7 bases. Germline loops: CDR1 MDHEN, CDR2 SYDVKM. This CDR3 is 13 amino acids long. DNA for the CDR3: TGTGCCAGCAGCGGAGCAGGGGGCCTTGGCTACACCTTC. Its translation is CASSGAGGLGYTF.

The chain is built from TRBV11-1 and TRBJ1-1; TRBD1 aligns across 7 bases. V gave up 2 bases and J gave up 7 bases; unmatched junction bases: 4. Germline CDR1 SGHAT, CDR2 FQDESV (reference sequence). This CDR3 contains 13 residues. This CDR3 reads CASSLKRQGEAFF. The DNA for the CDR3 is TGTGCCAGCAGCTTAAAGAGACAGGGTGAAGCTTTCTTT.

This clonotype appeared a few times. Being one base from a much bigger clone, this may be a read error. This chain uses TRBV3-1 with TRBJ1-1; 7 bases map to TRBD1. Germline CDR1 is LGHDT and CDR2 is YNNKEL (reference sequence). The junction had 5 bases not matched to a gene; V was cut back by 6 bases and J by 4 bases. The CDR3 has 13 amino acids. In DNA, the CDR3 is TGTGCCAGCAGACAGACAGGGAGCACTGAAGCTTTCTTT. Translation gives CASRQTGSTEAFF.

This clonotype was observed at least ten times. The V call is TRBV7-9, the J call TRBJ2-3, with 10 bases identical to TRBD1. The junction had 4 bases not matched to a gene; V was cut back by 3 bases and J by 4 bases. Per germline, CDR1 SEHNR and CDR2 FQNEAQ (reference sequence). There are 15 residues in the CDR3. The CDR3 reads CASSFLTGGADTQYF. The CDR3 bases are TGTGCCAGCAGCTTCTTGACAGGGGGCGCAGATACGCAGTATTTT.

The chain joins TRBV19 to TRBJ1-6, with D maybe TRBD1 (5 bases). Per the germline V gene, CDR1 is LNHDA and CDR2 is SQIVND (reference sequence). The CDR3 totals 15 residues. With 3 bases removed from V and 6 bases from J, the gap between germline ends came to 12 bases. The CDR3 protein is CASSIGGQGNSPLHF. The DNA of the CDR3 is TGTGCCAGTAGTATCGGCGGGCAGGGTAATTCACCCCTCCACTTT.

This chain uses TRBV28 with TRBJ2-2; 11 bases are shared with TRBD1. CDR3 length: 15 residues. Germline V gives CDR1 MDHEN, CDR2 SYDVKM. V was clipped by 3 bases and J by 7 bases; unmatched bases: 4. CDR3 loop: CASSFGQGAGGELFF. The CDR3, as DNA: TGTGCCAGCAGTTTCGGACAGGGGGCGGGCGGGGAGCTGTTTTTT.